A single sample is the source of the 4 T cell receptor beta chains below, sequenced in a study of control samples from healthy donors and cancer patients. Libraries were prepared by immunoSEQ multiplex PCR; TCRdb keeps only in-frame clonotypes and omits some of them. Of about 82,000 clones in the sample, around 91% were seen once. The sequencing sample was made of blood. These receptors were obtained from a man in his fifties or sixties in good health.

The chain has TRBV11-2 and TRBJ1-3; D perhaps matches TRBD1 (5 bases). The CDR3 has 13 residues. Germline V CDR1 and CDR2: SGHAT, FQNNGV. Trimming stripped 5 bases from V and 7 bases from J, with 12 bases between. The CDR3 sequence: CASSQGVSNTIYF. The CDR3 coding sequence is TGTGCCAGCAGCCAAGGGGTGTCGAACACCATATATTTT.

The genes are TRBV9 and TRBJ2-7, with 7 bases matching TRBD1. Germline CDR1 is SGDLS and CDR2 is YYNGEE. This CDR3 region has 14 residues. V shed 1 base and J 6 bases; nucleotides not matched to a gene: 7. The CDR3 DNA is TGTGCCAGCAGCGTATCCTCTACAGGGGCCGAGCAGTACTTC. Protein sequence: CASSVSSTGAEQYF.

With respect to this clone: Compared with germline, one end of the junction differs, possibly owing to a read error. This same CDR3 is encoded by further DNA sequences in the sample. The genes are TRBV20-1 and TRBJ1-1, with unresolved D. The V gene's germline CDR1 is DFQATT and CDR2 SNEGSKA (reference sequence). This CDR3 spans 11 amino acids. The CDR3 nucleotides are TGCAGTGCCACACAGAACACTGAAGCCTTCTTT. It encodes CSATQNTEAFF.

The chain has TRBV6-1 and TRBJ2-1; no definite D call. The germline V gene has CDR1 MNHNS and CDR2 SASEGT. V shed 3 bases and J shed 12 bases, with 9 bases lying between them. The CDR3 has 11 residues. DNA of the CDR3: TGTGCCAGCAGTGATTTTGCTGGGCAGTTCTTC. Translation: CASSDFAGQFF.